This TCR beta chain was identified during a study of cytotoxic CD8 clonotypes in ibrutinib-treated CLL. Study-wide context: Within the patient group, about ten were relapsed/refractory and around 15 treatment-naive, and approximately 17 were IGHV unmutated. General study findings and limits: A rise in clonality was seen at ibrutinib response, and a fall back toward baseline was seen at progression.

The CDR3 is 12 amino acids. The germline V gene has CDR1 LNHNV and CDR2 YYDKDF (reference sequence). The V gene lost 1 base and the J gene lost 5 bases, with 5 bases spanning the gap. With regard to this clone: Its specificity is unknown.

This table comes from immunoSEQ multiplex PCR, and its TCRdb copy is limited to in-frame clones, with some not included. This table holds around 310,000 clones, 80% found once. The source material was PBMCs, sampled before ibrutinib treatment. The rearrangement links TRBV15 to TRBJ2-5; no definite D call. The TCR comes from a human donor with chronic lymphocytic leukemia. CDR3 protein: CATSRGWETQYF. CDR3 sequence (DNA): TGTGCCACCAGCAGAGGGTGGGAGACCCAGTACTTC.